The rows below give T cell receptor beta chains drawn from one sample of a study of cytomegalovirus exposure and HLA in healthy donors. Repertoires were generated with immunoSEQ multiplex PCR, while TCRdb's copy carries only in-frame clones and drops some. The sample includes about 120,000 clones, about 80% seen only once; the top ten take 7.5% to 10%. Sequenced: PBMCs. Receptors originate from a female donor in good health and CMV-seropositive. The CDR3 runs from the conserved cysteine through the conserved F or W. Each record gives: V gene, clone size, D gene, J gene, CDR3 protein, CDR3 DNA. D genes are given only for firm matches. For some rows the clone size is stated as once, few or many, or as a class when expanded; others skip it.

TRBV14	few	NA	TRBJ2-2	CASSQGAGLRSGELFF	TGTGCCAGCAGCCAAGGGGCAGGCCTACGTTCCGGGGAGCTGTTTTTT
TRBV5-6	NA	NA	TRBJ1-5	CASSRRRGRLNQPQHF	TGTGCCAGCAGCCGCAGGCGGGGCAGGCTCAATCAGCCCCAGCATTTT
TRBV28	NA	NA	TRBJ1-2	CASSPLQGFVYYGYTF	TGTGCCAGCAGCCCCCTACAGGGTTTTGTTTACTATGGCTACACCTTC
TRBV27	once	TRBD1	TRBJ2-7	CAFSPWQGAREQYF	TGTGCCTTTTCACCGTGGCAGGGGGCCAGGGAGCAGTACTTC
TRBV19	NA	TRBD1	TRBJ2-4	CASSDIQGSENIQYF	TGTGCCAGTAGTGACATACAGGGGTCAGAAAACATTCAGTACTTC
TRBV6-5	NA	NA	TRBJ2-3	CASSAFPRWDTQYF	TGTGCCAGCAGTGCCTTCCCGCGGTGGGATACGCAGTATTTT
TRBV19	NA	TRBD1	TRBJ1-5	CASSPRDRGVTKPQHF	TGTGCCAGTAGTCCCCGGGACAGGGGGGTAACAAAGCCCCAGCATTTT
TRBV29-1	NA	TRBD1	TRBJ2-1	CSVARQGEINEQFF	TGCAGCGTGGCAAGACAGGGAGAAATCAATGAGCAGTTCTTC
TRBV7-9	NA	NA	TRBJ1-5	CSSSLGSAGNQPQHF	TGTTCCAGCAGCTTAGGGTCGGCAGGAAATCAGCCCCAGCATTTT
TRBV10-3	NA	TRBD1	TRBJ2-1	CAMGQGYNEQFF	TGTGCCATGGGACAGGGCTACAATGAGCAGTTCTTC
TRBV5-1	NA	NA	TRBJ1-2	CASSLERGNYGYTF	TGCGCCAGCAGCTTGGAAAGGGGGAACTATGGCTACACCTTC
TRBV10-2	NA	TRBD1	TRBJ2-7	CASRRSTGASYEQYF	TGCGCCAGCAGGCGGTCAACAGGGGCCTCCTACGAGCAGTACTTC
TRBV5-1	NA	NA	TRBJ1-4	CASSLDGRFDEKLFF	TGCGCCAGCAGCTTGGACGGTCGCTTTGATGAAAAACTGTTTTTT
TRBV4-3	NA	NA	TRBJ1-4	CATSPGGRANEKLFF	TGCGCCACGAGCCCGGGGGGGCGGGCTAATGAAAAACTGTTTTTT
TRBV4-2	NA	TRBD1	TRBJ2-5	CASSQGRTGGEETQYF	TGTGCCAGCAGCCAAGGCCGGACAGGGGGCGAAGAGACCCAGTACTTC
TRBV6-1	NA	NA	TRBJ1-1	CASSDFRGGTEAFF	TGTGCCAGCAGTGACTTCAGGGGTGGCACTGAAGCTTTCTTT
TRBV5-1	NA	TRBD1	TRBJ1-6	CASSPGTGGLYNSPLHF	TGCGCCAGCAGCCCAGGGACAGGGGGCCTTTATAATTCACCCCTCCACTTT
TRBV28	NA	TRBD1	TRBJ1-1	CASSLHTGGTEAFF	TGTGCCAGCAGTTTGCACACAGGGGGCACTGAAGCTTTCTTT
TRBV4-3	NA	TRBD1	TRBJ1-1	CASSQDARQGNTEAFF	TGCGCCAGCAGCCAAGATGCAAGACAGGGTAACACTGAAGCTTTCTTT
TRBV9	NA	TRBD1	TRBJ2-1	CASSLPGQGGDEQFF	TGTGCCAGCAGCCTCCCGGGACAGGGAGGAGATGAGCAGTTCTTC
TRBV14	NA	NA	TRBJ2-1	CASSQGTTLYNEQFF	TGTGCCAGCAGCCAAGGGACTACACTCTACAATGAGCAGTTCTTC
TRBV28	NA	NA	TRBJ1-2	CASSLVEGGPYGYTF	TGTGCCAGCAGTTTAGTCGAGGGAGGCCCCTATGGCTACACCTTC
TRBV6-6	NA	TRBD1	TRBJ1-1	CASRDTGGRSGTEAFF	TGTGCCAGCAGGGATACAGGGGGTCGGTCGGGCACTGAAGCTTTCTTT
TRBV5-1	NA	NA	TRBJ1-3	CASSLVMASGNTIYF	TGCGCCAGCAGCTTGGTGATGGCCTCTGGAAACACCATATATTTT
TRBV6-1	NA	TRBD1	TRBJ1-3	CASETGAGNTIYF	TGTGCCAGCGAGACAGGGGCAGGAAACACCATATATTTT
TRBV4-3	NA	NA	TRBJ2-7	CASSLWGEESYEQYF	TGCGCCAGCAGCCTCTGGGGGGAGGAGTCCTACGAGCAGTACTTC
TRBV18	NA	NA	TRBJ2-2	CASSRDTGTGELFF	TGTGCCAGCTCCCGGGACACGGGCACCGGGGAGCTGTTTTTT
TRBV9	NA	TRBD2	TRBJ2-3	CASSVERLAGGRDTQYF	TGTGCCAGCAGCGTAGAGCGTCTAGCGGGGGGGCGGGATACGCAGTATTTT
TRBV6-1	NA	NA	TRBJ2-3	CASSEGGRGTSRTDTQYF	TGTGCCAGCAGTGAAGGGGGCAGGGGCACCTCTCGCACAGATACGCAGTATTTT
TRBV18	NA	NA	TRBJ1-1	CASRTSLIHRDTEAFF	TGTGCCAGCCGCACTTCCCTCATACACAGGGACACTGAAGCTTTCTTT
TRBV15	NA	NA	TRBJ2-2	CATSYSGVTGELFF	TGTGCCACCAGCTATTCAGGGGTCACCGGGGAGCTGTTTTTT
TRBV19	NA	TRBD1	TRBJ1-5	CASWTGGNQPQHF	TGTGCCTCATGGACAGGGGGAAATCAGCCCCAGCATTTT
TRBV7-3	NA	NA	TRBJ2-5	CASSLTGVETQYF	TGTGCCAGCAGCTTAACCGGGGTAGAGACCCAGTACTTC
TRBV6-5	few	NA	TRBJ1-3	CASSYSVESGNTIYF	TGTGCCAGCAGTTACTCGGTGGAGTCCGGAAACACCATATATTTT
TRBV11-3	NA	NA	TRBJ2-2	CASSPTLGELFF	TGTGCCAGCAGCCCGACACTCGGGGAGCTGTTTTTT
TRBV27	NA	TRBD1	TRBJ2-1	CASSLSGLRDRGQYEQFF	TGTGCCAGCAGTTTATCGGGCCTCCGGGACAGGGGTCAATATGAGCAGTTCTTC
TRBV7-9	once	NA	TRBJ1-6	CASSFYSGGGTNSPLHF	TGTGCCAGCAGCTTTTATTCCGGCGGGGGAACCAATTCACCCCTCCACTTT
TRBV28	NA	NA	TRBJ2-2	CATREVPTGELFF	TGTGCCACCCGGGAAGTACCCACCGGGGAGCTGTTTTTT
TRBV2	NA	TRBD1	TRBJ1-4	CASMTPGQGNEKLFF	TGTGCCAGCATGACCCCGGGACAGGGGAATGAAAAACTGTTTTTT
TRBV7-2	NA	TRBD1	TRBJ1-6	CASSLNSRGQGNSPLHF	TGTGCCAGCAGCCTAAACAGTAGGGGACAGGGTAATTCACCCCTCCACTTT
TRBV7-9	NA	NA	TRBJ1-2	CASSLGHSNYGYTF	TGTGCCAGCAGCTTAGGTCACAGTAACTATGGCTACACCTTC
TRBV29-1	NA	NA	TRBJ1-2	CSVEDRVGYTF	TGCAGCGTTGAAGACAGGGTAGGCTACACCTTC
TRBV30	NA	NA	TRBJ1-5	CAWSPRTVGRNQPQHF	TGTGCCTGGAGTCCGAGGACAGTGGGGCGCAATCAGCCCCAGCATTTT